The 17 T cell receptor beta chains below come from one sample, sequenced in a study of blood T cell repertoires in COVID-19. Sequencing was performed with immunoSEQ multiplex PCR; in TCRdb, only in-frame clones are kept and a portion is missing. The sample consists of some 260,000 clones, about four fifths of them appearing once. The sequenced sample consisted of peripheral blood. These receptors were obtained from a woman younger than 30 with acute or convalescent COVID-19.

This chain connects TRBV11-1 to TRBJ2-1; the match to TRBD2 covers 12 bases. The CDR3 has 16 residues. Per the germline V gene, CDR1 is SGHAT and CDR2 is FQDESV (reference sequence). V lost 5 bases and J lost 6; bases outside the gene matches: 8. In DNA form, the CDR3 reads TGTGCCAGCAGCACTCTAGCGGGAGGGCCCCTCAATGAGCAGTTCTTC. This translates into CASSTLAGGPLNEQFF.

CDR3 in amino acids: CASSFQQGDNSPLHF. DNA for the CDR3: TGTGCCAGCAGTTTTCAACAGGGAGATAATTCACCCCTCCACTTT. The V gene is TRBV27, the J gene TRBJ1-6; the D gene is possibly TRBD1 (6 bases). Trimming stripped 3 bases from V and 5 bases from J, with 11 bases between. Germline V gene lookup returns CDR1 MNHEY and CDR2 SMNVEV (reference sequence). The CDR3 is 15 residues long.

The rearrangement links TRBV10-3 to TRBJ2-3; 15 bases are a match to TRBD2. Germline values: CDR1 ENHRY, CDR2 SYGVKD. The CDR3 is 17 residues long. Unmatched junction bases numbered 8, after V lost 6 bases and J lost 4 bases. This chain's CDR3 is CAIRSPGLAGGPDTQYF. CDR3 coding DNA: TGTGCCATCAGGTCCCCGGGACTAGCGGGAGGTCCAGATACGCAGTATTTT.

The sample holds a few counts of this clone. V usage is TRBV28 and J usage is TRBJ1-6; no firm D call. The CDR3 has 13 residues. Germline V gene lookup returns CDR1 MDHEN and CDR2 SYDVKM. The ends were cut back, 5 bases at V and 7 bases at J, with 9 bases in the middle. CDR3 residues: CASSPRLNSPLHF. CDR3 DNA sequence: TGTGCCAGCAGTCCCAGGCTCAATTCACCCCTCCACTTT. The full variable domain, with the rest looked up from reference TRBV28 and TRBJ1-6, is DVKVTQSSRYLVKRTGEKVFLECVQDMDHENMFWYRQDPGLGLRLIYFSYDVKMKEKGDIPEGYSVSREKKERFSLILESASTNQTSMYLCASSPRLNSPLHFGNGTRLTVT.

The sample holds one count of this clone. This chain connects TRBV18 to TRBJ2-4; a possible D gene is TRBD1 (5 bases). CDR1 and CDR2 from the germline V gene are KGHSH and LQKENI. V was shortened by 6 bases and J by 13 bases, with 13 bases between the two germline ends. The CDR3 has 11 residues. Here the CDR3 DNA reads TGTGCCAGCTCTGGCGTGCAGGGCCAGTACTTC. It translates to CASSGVQGQYF. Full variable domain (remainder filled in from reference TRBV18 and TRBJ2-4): NAGVMQNPRHLVRRRGQEARLRCSPMKGHSHVYWYRQLPEEGLKFMVYLQKENIIDESGMPKERFSAEFPKEGPSILRIQQVVRGDSAAYFCASSGVQGQYFGAGTRLSVL.

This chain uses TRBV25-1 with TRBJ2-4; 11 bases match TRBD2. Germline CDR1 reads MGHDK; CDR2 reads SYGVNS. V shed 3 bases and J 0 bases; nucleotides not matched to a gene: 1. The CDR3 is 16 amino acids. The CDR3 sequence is CASSDGLAGAKNIQYF. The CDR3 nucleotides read TGTGCCAGCAGTGACGGACTAGCGGGAGCCAAAAACATTCAGTACTTC.

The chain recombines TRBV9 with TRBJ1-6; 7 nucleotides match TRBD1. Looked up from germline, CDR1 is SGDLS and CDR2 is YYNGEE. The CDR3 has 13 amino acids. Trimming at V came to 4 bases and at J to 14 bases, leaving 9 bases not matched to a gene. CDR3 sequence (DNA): TGTGCCAGCAGCACCAACAGGGGAGAGGCCCTCCACTTT. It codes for CASSTNRGEALHF.

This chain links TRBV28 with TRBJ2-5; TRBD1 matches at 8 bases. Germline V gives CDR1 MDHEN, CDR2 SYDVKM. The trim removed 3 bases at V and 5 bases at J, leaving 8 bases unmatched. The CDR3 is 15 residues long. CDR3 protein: CASSFLQGALETQYF. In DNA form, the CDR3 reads TGTGCCAGCAGTTTCCTCCAGGGGGCGCTTGAGACCCAGTACTTC. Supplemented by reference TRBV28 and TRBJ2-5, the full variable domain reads DVKVTQSSRYLVKRTGEKVFLECVQDMDHENMFWYRQDPGLGLRLIYFSYDVKMKEKGDIPEGYSVSREKKERFSLILESASTNQTSMYLCASSFLQGALETQYFGPGTRLLVL.

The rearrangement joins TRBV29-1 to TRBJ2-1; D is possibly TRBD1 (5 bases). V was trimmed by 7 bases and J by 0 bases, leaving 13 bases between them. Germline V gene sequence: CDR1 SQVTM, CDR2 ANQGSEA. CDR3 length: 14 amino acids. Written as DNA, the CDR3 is TGCAGCGCCTCCACAGGATTCTCCTACAATGAGCAGTTCTTC. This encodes CSASTGFSYNEQFF.

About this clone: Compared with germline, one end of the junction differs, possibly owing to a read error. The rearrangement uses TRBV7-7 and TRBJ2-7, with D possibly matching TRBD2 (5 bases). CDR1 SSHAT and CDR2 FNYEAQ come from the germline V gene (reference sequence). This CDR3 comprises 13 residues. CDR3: CASSFGERYEQYF. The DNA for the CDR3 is TGTGCTAGCAGCTTCGGGGAGCGGTACGAGCAGTACTTC.

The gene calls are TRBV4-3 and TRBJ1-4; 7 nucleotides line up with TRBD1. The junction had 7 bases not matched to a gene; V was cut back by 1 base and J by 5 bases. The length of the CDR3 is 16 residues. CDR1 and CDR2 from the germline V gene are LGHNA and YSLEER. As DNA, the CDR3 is TGCGCCAGCAGCCAAGGCAGACAGGGAGGCAATGAAAAACTGTTTTTT. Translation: CASSQGRQGGNEKLFF.

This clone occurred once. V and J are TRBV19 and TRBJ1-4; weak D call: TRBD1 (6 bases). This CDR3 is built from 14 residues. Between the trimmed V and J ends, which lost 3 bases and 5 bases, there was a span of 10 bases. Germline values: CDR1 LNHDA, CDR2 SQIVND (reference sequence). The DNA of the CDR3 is TGTGCCAGTAGTATCGGACAGTGGAATGAAAAACTGTTTTTT. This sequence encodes CASSIGQWNEKLFF.

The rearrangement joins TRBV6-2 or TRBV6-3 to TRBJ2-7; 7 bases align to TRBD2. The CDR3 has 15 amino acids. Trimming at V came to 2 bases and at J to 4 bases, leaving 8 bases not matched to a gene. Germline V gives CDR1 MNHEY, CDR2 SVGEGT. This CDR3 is CASSYLGLVPYEQYF. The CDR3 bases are TGTGCCAGCAGTTACCTCGGACTAGTGCCATACGAGCAGTACTTC.

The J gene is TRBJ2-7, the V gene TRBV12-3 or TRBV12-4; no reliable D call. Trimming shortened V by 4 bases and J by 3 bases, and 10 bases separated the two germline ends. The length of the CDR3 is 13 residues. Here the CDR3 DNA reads TGTGCCAGCAGTTACACGAGCGACTACGAGCAGTACTTC. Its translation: CASSYTSDYEQYF.

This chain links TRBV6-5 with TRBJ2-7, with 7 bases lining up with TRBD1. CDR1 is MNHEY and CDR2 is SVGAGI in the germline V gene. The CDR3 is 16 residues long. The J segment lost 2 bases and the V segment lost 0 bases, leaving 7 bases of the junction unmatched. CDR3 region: CASSYSPTGSTYEQYF. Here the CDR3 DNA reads TGTGCCAGCAGTTACTCCCCGACAGGGAGCACCTACGAGCAGTACTTC.

CDR3 in amino acids: CASSQGLATSYNEQFF. The CDR3 DNA reads as TGTGCCAGCAGCCAAGGACTCGCAACCTCCTACAATGAGCAGTTCTTC. The rearrangement uses TRBV3-1 (or the pseudogene TRBV3-2) and TRBJ2-1; unclear D gene. In germline, CDR1 is LGHDT, CDR2 YNNKEL (reference sequence). V was clipped by 1 base and J by 0 bases, with 10 bases between them. The CDR3 runs 16 residues.

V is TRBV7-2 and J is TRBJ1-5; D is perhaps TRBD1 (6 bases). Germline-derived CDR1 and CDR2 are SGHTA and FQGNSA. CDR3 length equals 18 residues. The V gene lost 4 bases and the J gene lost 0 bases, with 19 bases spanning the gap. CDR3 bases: TGTGCCAGCAGCTCGACAGGCTTTTCCGGATATAGCAATCAGCCCCAGCATTTT. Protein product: CASSSTGFSGYSNQPQHF.